The entry that follows covers one T cell receptor (beta chain) sequence. Its antigen is currently unknown. CDR3 length: 15 residues. The J segment lost 3 bases and the V segment lost 4 bases, leaving 6 bases of the junction unmatched. The germline CDR1 and CDR2 sequences are MRHNA and SNTAGT. This PCR relied on a set of 60 Vbeta primers and 13 Jbeta primers. The assay was immunoSEQ multiplex PCR, and TCRdb's table has in-frame clones only and misses some. This sample yields over 150,000 clones, of which 80% are seen a single time; approximately 4.5% belongs to the top ten. Donors consisted of healthy bone marrow donors. The data stem from a study of cytomegalovirus exposure and HLA in healthy donors. General observations from the study: When presence/absence was analysed, sequencing depth was taken to be roughly uniform across donors. There were 150 to 200 TCR beta chains listed as cytomegalovirus-associated. For most TCR beta V segments, an earlier analysis put the productive rate at about 87% or about 30% of the time.

The TCR originated in a man aged 30 to 45 in good health and CMV-seronegative. The chain joins TRBV6-4 to TRBJ2-1; 7 nucleotides match TRBD1. Sequencing used PBMCs. The CDR3 sequence is CASSGRTGGYNEQFF. The CDR3 coding sequence is TGTGCCAGCAGTGGACGGACAGGTGGCTACAATGAGCAGTTCTTC.